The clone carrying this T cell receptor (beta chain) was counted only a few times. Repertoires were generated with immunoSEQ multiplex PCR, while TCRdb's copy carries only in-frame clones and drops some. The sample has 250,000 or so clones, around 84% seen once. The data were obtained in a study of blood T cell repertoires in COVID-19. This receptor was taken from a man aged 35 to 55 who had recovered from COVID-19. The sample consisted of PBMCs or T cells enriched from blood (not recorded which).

The CDR3 loop reads CASSYSTRTSGYTF. The CDR3 region has the DNA TGTGCCAGCAGTTACTCCACTAGGACCAGCGGCTACACCTTC. This rearrangement joins TRBV6-5 to TRBJ1-2, with unresolved D. Germline loops: CDR1 MNHEY, CDR2 SVGAGI. This CDR3 has 14 residues. V was pared by 0 bases and J by 8 bases, with 13 bases between.